The clone carrying this T cell receptor (beta chain) was seen a handful of times. The antigen remains undetermined. This record belongs to a study of cytomegalovirus exposure and HLA in healthy donors. Study-wide points: Likely technical artifact: a cluster of highly shared sequence variants. More clonal expansion characterized HLA-associated TCR beta chains than equally common others in a later analysis. Most TCR sequences were seen very rarely across donors, but some public TCRs occurred in many.

This CDR3 has 15 amino acids. In germline, CDR1 is MNHNY, CDR2 SVGAGI (reference sequence). V lost 0 bases and J 3 bases, leaving 12 bases between the germline ends. 13 Jbeta primers and 60 Vbeta primers were used for the PCR. TCRdb keeps only in-frame clones here, not all; method: immunoSEQ multiplex PCR. Here the sample spans around 92,000 clones, around 76% being singletons. The source is a human donor in good health. J is TRBJ2-7 and V is TRBV6-6; TRBD1 is a possible D gene (6 bases). The sample consisted of PBMCs. Here the CDR3 reads CASSYSRGQNYEQYF. The CDR3 DNA follows: TGTGCCAGCAGTTACTCACGGGGACAAAACTACGAGCAGTACTTC.